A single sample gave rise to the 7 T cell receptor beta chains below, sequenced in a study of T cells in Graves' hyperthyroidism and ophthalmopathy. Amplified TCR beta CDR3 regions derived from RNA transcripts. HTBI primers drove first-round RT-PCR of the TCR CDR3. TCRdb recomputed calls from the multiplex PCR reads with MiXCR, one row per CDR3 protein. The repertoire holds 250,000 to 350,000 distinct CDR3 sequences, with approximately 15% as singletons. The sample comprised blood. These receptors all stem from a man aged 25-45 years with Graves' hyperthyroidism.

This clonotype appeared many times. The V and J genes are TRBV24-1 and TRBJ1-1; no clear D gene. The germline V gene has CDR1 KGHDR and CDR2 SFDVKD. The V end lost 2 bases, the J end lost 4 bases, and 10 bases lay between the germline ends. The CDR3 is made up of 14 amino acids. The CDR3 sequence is CATSDSTRITEAFF. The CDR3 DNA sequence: TGTGCCACCAGTGATTCGACCCGGATCACTGAAGCTTTCTTT.

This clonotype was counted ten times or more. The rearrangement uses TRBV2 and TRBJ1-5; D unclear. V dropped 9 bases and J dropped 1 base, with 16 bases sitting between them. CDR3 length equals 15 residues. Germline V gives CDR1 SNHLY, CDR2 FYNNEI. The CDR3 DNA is TGTGCCAGTCGTAGAATTGAAACGAGCAATCAGCCCCAGCATTTT. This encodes CASRRIETSNQPQHF.

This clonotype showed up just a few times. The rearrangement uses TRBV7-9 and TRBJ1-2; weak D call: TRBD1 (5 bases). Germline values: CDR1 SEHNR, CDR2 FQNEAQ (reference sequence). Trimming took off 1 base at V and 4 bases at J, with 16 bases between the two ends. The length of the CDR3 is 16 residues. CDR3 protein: CASSLDSTEQAYGYTF. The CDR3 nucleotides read TGTGCCAGCAGCTTAGATTCGACAGAGCAAGCCTATGGCTACACCTTC.

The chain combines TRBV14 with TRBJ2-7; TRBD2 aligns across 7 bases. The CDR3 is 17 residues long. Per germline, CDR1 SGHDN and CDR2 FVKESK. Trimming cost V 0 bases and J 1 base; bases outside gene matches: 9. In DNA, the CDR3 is TGTGCCAGCAGCCAAGAAACCCCCGGGAGGCCATCCTACGAGCAGTACTTC. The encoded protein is CASSQETPGRPSYEQYF.

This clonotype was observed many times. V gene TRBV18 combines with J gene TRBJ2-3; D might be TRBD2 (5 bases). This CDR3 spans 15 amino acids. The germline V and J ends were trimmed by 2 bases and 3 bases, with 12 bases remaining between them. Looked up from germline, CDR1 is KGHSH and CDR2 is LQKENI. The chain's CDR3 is CASSPSADLTDTQYF. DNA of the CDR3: TGTGCCAGCTCACCATCGGCGGACTTAACAGATACGCAGTATTTT.

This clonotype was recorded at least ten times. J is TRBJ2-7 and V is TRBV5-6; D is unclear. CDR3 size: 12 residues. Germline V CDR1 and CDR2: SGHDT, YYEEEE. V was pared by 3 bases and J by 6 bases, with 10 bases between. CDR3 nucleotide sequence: TGTGCCAGCAGCTCTGAAAGGGCCGAGCAGTACTTC. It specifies CASSSERAEQYF.

DNA for the CDR3: TGCAGTGCTAGGGATCCGGGTCGTTCCTACAATGAGCAGTACTTC. Translation: CSARDPGRSYNEQYF. The chain recombines TRBV20-1 with TRBJ2-1; D is undetermined. The J call may be in error: the DNA end matches TRBJ2-7 better. The CDR3 length is 15 residues. The germline V gene encodes CDR1 DFQATT and CDR2 SNEGSKA (reference sequence).